These T cell receptor beta chains were read from a single sample in a study of blood T cell repertoires in COVID-19. Method: immunoSEQ multiplex PCR; TCRdb's copy keeps in-frame clones and lacks some. The sample carries about 280,000 clones, about four fifths recorded once. Material: peripheral blood. The receptors here all came from a woman in her forties or fifties who had recovered from COVID-19. Both conserved end residues are part of each CDR3. For some rows the clone size is stated as once, few or many, or as a class when expanded; others skip it.

clone_size | j_call | v_call | cdr3_aa
- | TRBJ1-1 | TRBV5-1 | CASSFATGWDMNTEAFF
- | TRBJ1-3 | TRBV2 | CASSLRTGGGGGTIYF
- | TRBJ2-3 | TRBV5-4 | CASSLHTDTQYF
- | TRBJ2-1 | TRBV19 | CASRVAGGSYNEQFF
- | TRBJ2-5 | TRBV27 | CASKKTSVYQETQYF
few | TRBJ2-5 | TRBV4-1 | CASSQVGQRGSQETQYF
- | TRBJ2-7 | TRBV5-1 | CASSTGQGGSTEQYF
- | TRBJ1-2 | TRBV7-9 | CASSAGQDYGYTF
- | TRBJ1-1 | TRBV7-2 | CASSLLGGNTEAFF
- | TRBJ2-3 | TRBV7-2 | CASSLGAGDFLTDTQYF
- | TRBJ1-1 | TRBV6-6 | CASREQGMNTEAFF
- | TRBJ1-6 | TRBV6-5 | CASTPDRGDSPLHF
once | TRBJ2-1 | TRBV6-5 | CASSRGSSYNEQFF
- | TRBJ1-2 | TRBV28 | CASRGQGSGPYGYTF
- | TRBJ2-3 | TRBV7-3 | CASSSGPGGGTDTQYF
- | TRBJ2-2 | TRBV5-1 | CASSPLTSLNTGELFF
- | TRBJ2-6 | TRBV28 | CASRRQPSSGANVLTF
once | TRBJ1-2 | TRBV28 | CASSLGQDPGYTF
- | TRBJ1-5 | TRBV15 | CATSNGQAIWDNQPQHF
- | TRBJ1-6 | TRBV9 | CASSEVASNSPLHF
few | TRBJ1-1 | TRBV27 | CASSFIQGGYTEAFF
- | TRBJ1-2 | TRBV19 | CASRYRDRSFVSGYTF
- | TRBJ2-7 | TRBV9 | CASSVGNRGRYEQYF
- | TRBJ2-3 | TRBV28 | CASSLVRGGMEDTQYF
- | TRBJ1-6 | TRBV19 | CASSIDRYSPLHF
- | TRBJ2-7 | TRBV28 | CASSQQGPSYEQYF
few | TRBJ1-4 | TRBV7-2 | CASSRQGAANEKLFF
- | TRBJ2-3 | TRBV24-1 | CATGVGGTDTQYF
- | TRBJ2-1 | TRBV18 | CASSPPSSYNEQFF
- | TRBJ2-1 | TRBV6-5 | CASSYSGRSEQFF
- | TRBJ2-1 | TRBV7-8 | CASSPKTGGAYNEQFF
- | TRBJ2-7 | TRBV7-2 | CASSFSGAAYEQYF
- | TRBJ1-2 | TRBV7-9 | CASSLGQGFYGYTF
- | TRBJ1-3 | TRBV7-9 | CASSLAHRAGNTIYF
many | TRBJ1-1 | TRBV2 | CASTRAAKNTEAFF
few | TRBJ2-7 | TRBV3-1/TRBV3-2 | CASSPRRAGVYEQYF
- | TRBJ2-1 | TRBV30 | CAWSYRNEQFF
- | TRBJ2-1 | TRBV9 | CASSVAGTSGYNEQFF
medium-sized | TRBJ1-2 | TRBV19 | CASTQGGEGYTF
- | TRBJ2-2 | TRBV18 | CASSPRAGAAGELFF
once | TRBJ1-1 | TRBV5-1 | CASSLQANTEAFF
- | TRBJ2-7 | TRBV5-4 | CASSWGGTGSYEQYF
once | TRBJ1-1 | TRBV10-3 | CAISESNQAAFF
- | TRBJ2-1 | TRBV2 | CASRRTSVYNEQFF
once | TRBJ2-7 | TRBV3-1/TRBV3-2 | CASSPPAGLAGTTQYF
few | TRBJ2-2 | TRBV4-2 | CASSQEPSGGGTGELFF
- | TRBJ1-2 | TRBV18 | CASSPTEGNYGYTF
- | TRBJ1-4 | TRBV7-9 | CASSADRGAYEKLFF
- | TRBJ1-4 | TRBV14 | CASSPGNWLGEKLFF
- | TRBJ2-3 | TRBV5-1 | CASSRLAGNTDTQYF
- | TRBJ1-5 | TRBV7-8 | CASSLDRGGQPQHF
- | TRBJ2-3 | TRBV20-1 | CSASSGTSPYTQYF
once | TRBJ1-2 | TRBV5-1 | CASSLAPAVGAYGYTF